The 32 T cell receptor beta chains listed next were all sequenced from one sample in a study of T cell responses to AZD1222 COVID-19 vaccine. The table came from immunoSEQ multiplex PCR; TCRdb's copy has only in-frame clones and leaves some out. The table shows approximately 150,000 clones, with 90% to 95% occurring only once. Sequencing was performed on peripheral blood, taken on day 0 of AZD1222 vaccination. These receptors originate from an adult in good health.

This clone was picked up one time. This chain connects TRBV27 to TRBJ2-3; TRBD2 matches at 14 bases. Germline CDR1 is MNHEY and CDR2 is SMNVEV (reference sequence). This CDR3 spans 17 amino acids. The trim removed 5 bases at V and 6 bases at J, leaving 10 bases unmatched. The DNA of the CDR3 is TGTGCCAGCAGTCCCCCCCGGACTAGCGGGGGGAGGGATACGCAGTATTTT. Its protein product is CASSPPRTSGGRDTQYF.

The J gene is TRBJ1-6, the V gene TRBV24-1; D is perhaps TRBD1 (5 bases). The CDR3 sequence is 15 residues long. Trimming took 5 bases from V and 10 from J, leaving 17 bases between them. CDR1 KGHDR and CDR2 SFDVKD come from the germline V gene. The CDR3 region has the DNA TGTGCCACCAGTGTCCTAGAACTAGGGGTCTCACCCCTCCACTTT. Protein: CATSVLELGVSPLHF.

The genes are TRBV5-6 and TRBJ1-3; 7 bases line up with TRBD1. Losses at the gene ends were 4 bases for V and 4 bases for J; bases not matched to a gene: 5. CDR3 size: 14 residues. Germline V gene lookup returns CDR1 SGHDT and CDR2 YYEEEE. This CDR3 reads CASSPSTGGNTIYF. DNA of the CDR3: TGTGCCAGCAGCCCTTCGACAGGGGGAAACACCATATATTTT.

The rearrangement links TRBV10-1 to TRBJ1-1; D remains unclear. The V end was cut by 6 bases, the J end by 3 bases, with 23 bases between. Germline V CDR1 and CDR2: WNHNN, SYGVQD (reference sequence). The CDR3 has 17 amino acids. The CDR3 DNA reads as TGCGCCAGCAGGTCCCCGGGCCCGCGGCTTTCGGACACTGAAGCTTTCTTT. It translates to CASRSPGPRLSDTEAFF.

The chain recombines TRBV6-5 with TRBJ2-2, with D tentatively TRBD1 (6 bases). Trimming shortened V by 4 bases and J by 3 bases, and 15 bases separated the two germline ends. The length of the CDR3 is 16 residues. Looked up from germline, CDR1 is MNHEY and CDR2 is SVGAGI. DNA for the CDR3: TGTGCCAGCAGTTTAAGACAGGTCCTTCACACCGGGGAGCTGTTTTTT. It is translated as CASSLRQVLHTGELFF.

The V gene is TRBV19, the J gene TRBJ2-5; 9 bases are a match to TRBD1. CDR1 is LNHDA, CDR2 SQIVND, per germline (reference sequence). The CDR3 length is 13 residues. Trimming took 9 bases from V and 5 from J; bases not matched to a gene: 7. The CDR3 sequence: CASTGTGQETQYF. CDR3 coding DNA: TGTGCCAGCACCGGGACAGGGCAGGAGACCCAGTACTTC.

As DNA, the CDR3 is TGTGCCAGCAGCGGGGGACTTTGGGGCTCCTACAATGAGCAGTTCTTC. Protein product: CASSGGLWGSYNEQFF. V usage is TRBV9 and J usage is TRBJ2-1, with a possible D match to TRBD2 (6 bases). The ends were cut back, 3 bases at V and 0 bases at J, with 13 bases in the middle. The length of the CDR3 is 16 residues. CDR1 is SGDLS and CDR2 is YYNGEE in the germline V gene. Supplemented by reference TRBV9 and TRBJ2-1, the full variable domain reads DSGVTQTPKHLITATGQRVTLRCSPRSGDLSVYWYQQSLDQGLQFLIQYYNGEERAKGNILERFSAQQFPDLHSELNLSSLELGDSALYFCASSGGLWGSYNEQFFGPGTRLTVL.

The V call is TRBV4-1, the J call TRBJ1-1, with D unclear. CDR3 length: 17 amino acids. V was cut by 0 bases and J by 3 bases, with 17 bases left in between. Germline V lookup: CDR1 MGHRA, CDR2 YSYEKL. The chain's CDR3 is CASSQDLGRVSDTEAFF. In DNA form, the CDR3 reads TGCGCCAGCAGCCAAGATTTAGGACGGGTCTCGGACACTGAAGCTTTCTTT.

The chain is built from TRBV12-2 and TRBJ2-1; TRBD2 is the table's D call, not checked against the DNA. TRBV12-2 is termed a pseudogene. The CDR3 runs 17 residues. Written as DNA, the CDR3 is TGTGCAAGTCGCTTGCTCCGACTAGCGGGAGCTTCATATGAGCAGTTCTTC. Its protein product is CASRLLRLAGASYEQFF.

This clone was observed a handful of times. The CDR3 nucleotides read TGTGCCAGCAGCCCCCAGGGAGGTTCGAACACCGGGGAGCTGTTTTTT. Amino acids: CASSPQGGSNTGELFF. The V call is TRBV3-1 (or the pseudogene TRBV3-2), the J call TRBJ2-2, with a weak D call TRBD2 (6 bases). Germline V gives CDR1 LGHDT, CDR2 YNNKEL (reference sequence). The CDR3 length is 16 residues. V shed 4 bases and J shed 0 bases, with 12 bases lying between them.

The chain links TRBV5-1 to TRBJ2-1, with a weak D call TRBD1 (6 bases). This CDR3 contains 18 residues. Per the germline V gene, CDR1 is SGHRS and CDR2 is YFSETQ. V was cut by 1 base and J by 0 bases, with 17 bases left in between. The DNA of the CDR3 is TGCGCCAGCAGCTTGTTATTCACAGGGATAAACTCCTACAATGAGCAGTTCTTC. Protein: CASSLLFTGINSYNEQFF.

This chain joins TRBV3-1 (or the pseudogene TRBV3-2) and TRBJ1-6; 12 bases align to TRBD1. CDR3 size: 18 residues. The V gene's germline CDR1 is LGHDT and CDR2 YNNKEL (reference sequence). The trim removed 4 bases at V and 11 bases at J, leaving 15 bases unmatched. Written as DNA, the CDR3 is TGTGCCAGCAGCCGGGACAGGGGGCGGACATTCTCGTCCACACCCCTCCACTTT. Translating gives CASSRDRGRTFSSTPLHF.

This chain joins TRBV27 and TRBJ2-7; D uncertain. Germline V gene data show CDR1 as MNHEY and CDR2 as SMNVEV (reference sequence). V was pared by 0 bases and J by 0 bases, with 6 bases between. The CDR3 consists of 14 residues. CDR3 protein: CASSLSPNSYEQYF. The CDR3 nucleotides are TGTGCCAGCAGTTTATCGCCGAACTCCTACGAGCAGTACTTC.

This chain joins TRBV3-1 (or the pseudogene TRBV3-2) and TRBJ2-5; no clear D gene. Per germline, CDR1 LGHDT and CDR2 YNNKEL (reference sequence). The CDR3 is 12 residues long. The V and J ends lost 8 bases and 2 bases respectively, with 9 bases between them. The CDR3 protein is CASFPAQETQYF. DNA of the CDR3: TGTGCCAGCTTTCCAGCTCAAGAGACCCAGTACTTC.

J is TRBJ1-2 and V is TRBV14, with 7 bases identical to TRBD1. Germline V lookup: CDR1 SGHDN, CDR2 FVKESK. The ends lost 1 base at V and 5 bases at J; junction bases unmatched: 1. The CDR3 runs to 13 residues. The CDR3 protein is CASSQVQGYGYTF. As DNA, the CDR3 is TGTGCCAGCAGCCAAGTACAGGGGTATGGCTACACCTTC.

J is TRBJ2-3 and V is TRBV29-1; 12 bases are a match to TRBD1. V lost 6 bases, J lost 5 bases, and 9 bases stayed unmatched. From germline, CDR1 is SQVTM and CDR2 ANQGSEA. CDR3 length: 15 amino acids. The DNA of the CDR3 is TGCAGCGTCCGCCGGGACAGGGGGCTTGGAGATACGCAGTATTTT. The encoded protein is CSVRRDRGLGDTQYF.

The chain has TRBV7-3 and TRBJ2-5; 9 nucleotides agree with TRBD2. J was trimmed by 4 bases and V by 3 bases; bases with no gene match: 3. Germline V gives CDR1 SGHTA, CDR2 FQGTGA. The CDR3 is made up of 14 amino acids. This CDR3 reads CASSLAGGGETQYF. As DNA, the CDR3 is TGTGCCAGCAGCTTGGCGGGAGGGGGAGAGACCCAGTACTTC.

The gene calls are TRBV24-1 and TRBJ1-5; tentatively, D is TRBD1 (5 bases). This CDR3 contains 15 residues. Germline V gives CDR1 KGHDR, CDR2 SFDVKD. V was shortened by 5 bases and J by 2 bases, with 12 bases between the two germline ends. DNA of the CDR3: TGTGCCACCAGTGCGGGCAGGGTAGGCAATCAGCCCCAGCATTTT. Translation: CATSAGRVGNQPQHF.

CDR3 residues: CASSKWRVKTTEAFF. CDR3 DNA: TGTGCCAGCAGCAAATGGAGGGTAAAGACGACTGAAGCTTTCTTT. This chain links TRBV21-1 with TRBJ1-1. TRBV21-1 is a pseudogene. The CDR3 is 15 residues long.

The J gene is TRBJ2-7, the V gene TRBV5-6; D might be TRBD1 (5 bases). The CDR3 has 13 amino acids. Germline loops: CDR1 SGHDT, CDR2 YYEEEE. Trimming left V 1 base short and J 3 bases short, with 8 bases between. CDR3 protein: CASSLPGFYEQYF. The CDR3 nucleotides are TGTGCCAGCAGCTTGCCAGGGTTCTACGAGCAGTACTTC.

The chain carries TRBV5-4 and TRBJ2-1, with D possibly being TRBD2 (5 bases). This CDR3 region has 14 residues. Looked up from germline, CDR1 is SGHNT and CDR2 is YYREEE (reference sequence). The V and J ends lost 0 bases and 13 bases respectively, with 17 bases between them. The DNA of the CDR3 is TGTGCCAGCAGCTTGGAAGTCGGGCACGGAGGACAGTTCTTC. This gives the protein CASSLEVGHGGQFF.

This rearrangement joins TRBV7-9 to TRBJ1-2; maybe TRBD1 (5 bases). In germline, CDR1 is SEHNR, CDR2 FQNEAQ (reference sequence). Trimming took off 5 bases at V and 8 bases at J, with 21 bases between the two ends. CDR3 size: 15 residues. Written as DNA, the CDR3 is TGTGCCAGCAGCCGTAGCGGGTATATAGGGGAGGGCTACACCTTC. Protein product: CASSRSGYIGEGYTF.

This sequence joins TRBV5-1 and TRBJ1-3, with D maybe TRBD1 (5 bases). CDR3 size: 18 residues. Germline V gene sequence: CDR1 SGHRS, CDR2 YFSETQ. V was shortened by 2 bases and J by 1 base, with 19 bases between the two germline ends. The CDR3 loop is CASSLGSIPGPSGNTIYF. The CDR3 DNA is TGCGCCAGCAGCTTAGGGTCCATACCGGGGCCTTCTGGAAACACCATATATTTT.

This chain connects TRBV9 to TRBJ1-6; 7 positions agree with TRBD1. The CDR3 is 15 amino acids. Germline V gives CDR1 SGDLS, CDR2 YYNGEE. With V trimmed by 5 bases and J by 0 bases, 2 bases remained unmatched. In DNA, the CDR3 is TGTGCCAGCAGAAAGGGGGCCTCCTATAATTCACCCCTCCACTTT. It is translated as CASRKGASYNSPLHF.

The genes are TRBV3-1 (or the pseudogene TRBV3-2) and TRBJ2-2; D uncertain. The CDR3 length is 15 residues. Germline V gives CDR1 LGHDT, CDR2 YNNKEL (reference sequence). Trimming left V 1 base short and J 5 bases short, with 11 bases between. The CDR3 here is CASSQGSRQTGELFF. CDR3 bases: TGTGCCAGCAGCCAAGGTTCTAGACAAACCGGGGAGCTGTTTTTT.

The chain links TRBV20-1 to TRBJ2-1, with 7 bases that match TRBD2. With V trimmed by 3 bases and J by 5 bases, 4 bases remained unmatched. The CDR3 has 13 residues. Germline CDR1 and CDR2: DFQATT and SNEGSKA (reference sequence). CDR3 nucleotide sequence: TGCAGTGCTAGTGCCGCGGGGGACAATGAGCAGTTCTTC. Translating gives CSASAAGDNEQFF.

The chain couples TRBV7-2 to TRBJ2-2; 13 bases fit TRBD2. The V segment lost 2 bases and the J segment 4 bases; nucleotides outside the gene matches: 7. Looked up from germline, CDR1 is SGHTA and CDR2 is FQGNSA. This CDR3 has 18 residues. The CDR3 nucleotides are TGTGCCAGCAGCTTAACCCTTGGACTAGCGGGAGTCACCGGGGAGCTGTTTTTT. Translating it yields CASSLTLGLAGVTGELFF.

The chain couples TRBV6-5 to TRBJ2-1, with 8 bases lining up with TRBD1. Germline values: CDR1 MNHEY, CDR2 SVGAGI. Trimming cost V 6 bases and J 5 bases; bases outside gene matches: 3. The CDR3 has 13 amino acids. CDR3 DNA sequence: TGTGCCAGCAGACAGGGGGAGCACAATGAGCAGTTCTTC. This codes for CASRQGEHNEQFF.

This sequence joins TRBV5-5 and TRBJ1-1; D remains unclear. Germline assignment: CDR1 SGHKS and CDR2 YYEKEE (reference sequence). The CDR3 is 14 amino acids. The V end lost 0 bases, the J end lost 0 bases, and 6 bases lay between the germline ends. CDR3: CASSLGFMNTEAFF. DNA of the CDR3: TGTGCCAGCAGCTTGGGATTTATGAACACTGAAGCTTTCTTT.

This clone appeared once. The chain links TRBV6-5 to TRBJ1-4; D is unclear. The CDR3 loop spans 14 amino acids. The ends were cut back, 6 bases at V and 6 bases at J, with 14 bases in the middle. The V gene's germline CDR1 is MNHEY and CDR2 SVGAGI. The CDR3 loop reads CASSPTSMDEKLFF. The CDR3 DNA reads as TGTGCCAGCAGCCCGACTTCAATGGATGAAAAACTGTTTTTT.

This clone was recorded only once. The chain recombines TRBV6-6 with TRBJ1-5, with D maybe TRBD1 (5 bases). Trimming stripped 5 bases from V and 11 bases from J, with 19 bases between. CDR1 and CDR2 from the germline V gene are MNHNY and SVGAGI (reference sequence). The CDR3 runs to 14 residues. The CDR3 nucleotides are TGTGCCAGCAGTCCAGCCCCCGACAGAAGCGCCCAGCATTTT. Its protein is CASSPAPDRSAQHF.

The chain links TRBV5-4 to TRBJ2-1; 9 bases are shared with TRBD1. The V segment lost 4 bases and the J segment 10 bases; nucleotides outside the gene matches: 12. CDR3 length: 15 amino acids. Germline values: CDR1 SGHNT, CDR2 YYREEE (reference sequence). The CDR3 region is CASSLVSSGTGEQFF. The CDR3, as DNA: TGTGCCAGCAGCCTTGTAAGCTCCGGGACAGGGGAGCAGTTCTTC.